The 32 T cell receptor beta chains reported below all come from one sample, sequenced in a study of prognosis after radiotherapy for stage I lung cancer. Starting from genomic DNA, TCR beta CDR3 was amplified through two-round multiplex PCR. Primers specific to each TRBV and TRBJ gene drove first-round PCR. TCRdb re-called the multiplex PCR reads through MiXCR, storing one row per CDR3 protein. Counted here are about 35,000 distinct CDR3 sequences, less than 45% occurring once; the ten biggest clones make up about 15%. Sequenced material: PBMCs, taken before or after stereotactic body radiation therapy (not recorded which). These receptors originate from a donor aged 50 or older with non-small cell lung cancer.

CDR3 sequence: CASKGQSTNEKLFF. CDR3 DNA: TGTGCCAGTAAAGGCCAGTCAACTAATGAAAAACTGTTTTTT. The chain couples TRBV19 to TRBJ1-4; D is ambiguous. Germline V gene data show CDR1 as LNHDA and CDR2 as SQIVND (reference sequence). The CDR3 has 14 residues. Trimming took 7 bases from V and 0 from J, leaving 9 bases between them.

This clonotype was counted ten times or more. The chain carries TRBV11-3 and TRBJ2-7, with 8 bases identical to TRBD1. Per the germline V gene, CDR1 is SGHNT and CDR2 is YENEEA. The CDR3 spans 14 residues. With V trimmed by 3 bases and J by 0 bases, 1 base remained unmatched. The CDR3 spells CASSLGQASYEQYF. The CDR3 region has the DNA TGTGCCAGCAGCTTGGGACAGGCCTCCTACGAGCAGTACTTC.

This clonotype was recorded at least ten times. This chain joins TRBV4-1 and TRBJ2-7; 7 bases are a match to TRBD2. V was clipped by 1 base and J by 3 bases; unmatched bases: 6. The CDR3 totals 15 residues. Germline CDR1 is MGHRA and CDR2 is YSYEKL. CDR3 amino acids: CASSQAPGGNYEQYF. Written as DNA, the CDR3 is TGCGCCAGCAGCCAAGCCCCCGGGGGGAACTACGAGCAGTACTTC.

This clonotype occurred a few times. It is likely a read error: a sequence one base away is far more abundant. V gene TRBV6-9 combines with J gene TRBJ1-3, with no clear D. This CDR3 is 13 amino acids long. Trimming shortened V by 4 bases and J by 0 bases, and 4 bases separated the two germline ends. CDR1 is MNHGY, CDR2 SVAAGI, per germline. This CDR3 reads CASSFSSGNTIYF. CDR3 in DNA: TGTGCCAGCAGTTTTTCCTCTGGAAACACCATATATTTT.

This clonotype was recorded many times. In nucleotides, the CDR3 is TGCGCCAGCAGCAACCGGACAGGGCCAGATACGCAGTATTTT. Amino acid sequence: CASSNRTGPDTQYF. The chain combines TRBV5-1 with TRBJ2-3; 8 bases match TRBD1. The CDR3 consists of 14 residues. Germline CDR1 and CDR2: SGHRS and YFSETQ. V lost 4 bases to trimming and J lost 4 bases; unmatched junction nucleotides: 5.

Comment on this clonotype: A far larger clone lies a single base away; this is likely a read error. The chain links TRBV6-9 to TRBJ2-1; tentatively, D is TRBD1 (6 bases). With 8 bases removed from V and 13 bases from J, the gap between germline ends came to 18 bases. The CDR3 runs 12 residues. CDR1 and CDR2 (germline): MNHGY, SVAAGI. The CDR3: CASSDRRADQFF. Written as DNA, the CDR3 is TGTGCCAGCTCGGACAGAAGGGCTGATCAGTTCTTC.

At least ten counts were recorded for this clonotype. The V gene is TRBV24-1, the J gene TRBJ2-1; 9 bases match TRBD2. V lost 4 bases and J lost 4; bases outside the gene matches: 10. This CDR3 is 17 amino acids long. Germline V gene data show CDR1 as KGHDR and CDR2 as SFDVKD. This chain's CDR3 is CATSDPGTSPRYNEQFF. The CDR3 coding sequence is TGTGCCACCAGTGACCCCGGGACTAGCCCCCGGTACAATGAGCAGTTCTTC.

Regarding this clonotype: Mismatch with germline at one junction end may stem from a read error. The V gene is TRBV7-3, the J gene TRBJ2-7; TRBD1 might be the D (5 bases). Germline loops: CDR1 SGHTA, CDR2 FQGTGA. The CDR3 spans 15 residues. CDR3 in amino acids: CAISLNDGWGYERYF. The CDR3 bases are TGTGCCATCAGCTTAAATGATGGGTGGGGCTACGAGCGGTACTTC.

Notes on this clonotype: Given a much more abundant clone one base away, this may be a read error. The rearrangement uses TRBV28 and TRBJ1-1; D uncertain. The CDR3 is 13 residues long. The germline V gene has CDR1 MDHEN and CDR2 SYDVKM. The V end was cut by 3 bases, the J end by 3 bases, with 8 bases between. DNA of the CDR3: TGTGCCAGCAGTTTCCATGGTTACACTGAAGCTTTCTTT. It codes for CASSFHGYTEAFF. The full variable domain, rest sourced from reference TRBV28 and TRBJ1-1, is DVKVTQSSRYLVKRTGEKVFLECVQDMDHENMFWYRQDPGLGLRLIYFSYDVKMKEKGDIPEGYSVSREKKERFSLILESASTNQTSMYLCASSFHGYTEAFFGQGTRLTVV.

This clonotype has at least ten counts. This sequence joins TRBV6-1 and TRBJ1-6; D is undetermined. From germline, CDR1 is MNHNS and CDR2 SASEGT. The CDR3 is 14 residues long. The ends were cut back, 4 bases at V and 2 bases at J, with 6 bases in the middle. CDR3: CASSAGPYNSPLHF. The CDR3 nucleotides read TGTGCCAGCAGTGCTGGGCCCTATAATTCACCCCTCCACTTT.

A few counts support this clonotype. Since a far larger clone is one base different, this is likely a read error. This rearrangement joins TRBV6-2 or TRBV6-3 to TRBJ2-3, with 7 bases lining up with TRBD1. The CDR3 sequence is 16 residues long. CDR1 is MNHEY, CDR2 SVGEGT, per germline. J was trimmed by 2 bases and V by 7 bases; bases with no gene match: 12. The CDR3 protein is CASIHRGSKLTDTQYF. CDR3 DNA: TGTGCCAGCATCCACAGGGGATCTAAACTCACAGATACGCAGTATTTT.

The chain carries TRBV27 and TRBJ2-1; maybe TRBD1 (6 bases). This CDR3 region has 16 residues. Trimming pared 4 bases from V and 5 bases from J, leaving 18 bases between. The germline gives CDR1 MNHEY, CDR2 SMNVEV (reference sequence). CDR3 bases: TGTGCCAGCAGTTCACGACAGGCCCCAAAGGACAATGAGCAGTTCTTC. Translation: CASSSRQAPKDNEQFF.

In its sample, this clonotype was seen a few times. Given a much more abundant clone one base away, this may be a read error. The J gene is TRBJ1-2, the V gene TRBV30; the D is unclear. CDR1 is GTSNPN and CDR2 is SVGIG in the germline V gene (reference sequence). The CDR3 runs 14 residues. CDR3 DNA: TGTGTCTGCACCCCACGAAGGAGTGACAATGGCTACACCTTC. This codes for CVCTPRRSDNGYTF.

This clonotype was seen once. The CDR3 end shows no conserved phenylalanine or tryptophan, and so a read error is likely. The DNA is left out, because the CDR3 cannot be placed on it with certainty; the CDR3 is given as TCRdb lists it. The CDR3 here is CASSQDSLAGIYNEKFL. This chain links TRBV4-3 with TRBJ2-1; the D call in the table, TRBD2, was not verified against the DNA. The length of the CDR3 is 17 amino acids, counting both ends. In germline, CDR1 is LGHNA, CDR2 YSLEER.

This clonotype was detected a few times. Given a much more abundant clone one base away, this may be a read error. The chain uses TRBV20-1 and TRBJ2-1; D may be TRBD2 (5 bases). The CDR3 spans 16 residues. The germline V gene has CDR1 DFQATT and CDR2 SNEGSKA (reference sequence). With 5 bases removed from V and 2 bases from J, the gap between germline ends came to 19 bases. CDR3 nucleotides: TGCAGTGCTTCTACCAGGATTAGCGACCCCTACAATGAGCAGTTCTTC. It encodes CSASTRISDPYNEQFF.

This chain connects TRBV28 to TRBJ2-7; maybe TRBD1 (5 bases). Germline values: CDR1 MDHEN, CDR2 SYDVKM. This CDR3 contains 15 residues. V shed 5 bases and J shed 6 bases, with 20 bases lying between them. The CDR3 spells CASSPVGRPPPEQYF. The DNA for the CDR3 is TGTGCCAGCAGTCCCGTGGGGCGCCCTCCTCCCGAGCAGTACTTC.

As for this clonotype: A much larger clonotype is one base distant, so this may be a read error. This chain connects TRBV29-1 to TRBJ2-3; D is uncertain. This CDR3 comprises 13 residues. The germline V gene has CDR1 SQVTM and CDR2 ANQGSEA. The CDR3 coding sequence is TGCATCGTTGAAGGACGGTACACAGATACGCAGTATTTT. Amino acids: CIVEGRYTDTQYF.

The genes are TRBV30 and TRBJ1-3; TRBD1 matches 10 bases. Germline V gives CDR1 GTSNPN, CDR2 SVGIG (reference sequence). The CDR3 runs to 14 residues. Losses at the gene ends were 2 bases for V and 7 bases for J; bases not matched to a gene: 5. The CDR3 nucleotides are TGTGCCTGGAGTAGGGGACAGGGGTTGAACACCATATATTTT. It yields the protein CAWSRGQGLNTIYF. Drawing the rest from reference TRBV30 and TRBJ1-3, the complete variable domain is SQTIHQWPATLVQPVGSPLSLECTVEGTSNPNLYWYRQAAGRGLQLLFYSVGIGQISSEVPQNLSASRPQDRQFILSSKKLLLSDSGFYLCAWSRGQGLNTIYFGEGSWLTVV.

This clonotype was recorded at least ten times. The genes are TRBV6-2 or TRBV6-3 and TRBJ2-5, with 7 nucleotides matching TRBD1. The length of the CDR3 is 13 residues. Unmatched junction bases numbered 2, after V lost 5 bases and J lost 2 bases. Germline CDR1 is MNHEY and CDR2 is SVGEGT. CDR3 amino acids: CASSRDSQETQYF. The CDR3 bases are TGTGCCAGCAGTAGGGACAGTCAAGAGACCCAGTACTTC.

The sample holds one count of this clonotype. The chain is built from TRBV6-1 and TRBJ2-1, with D possibly being TRBD2 (7 bases). V was cut by 5 bases and J by 9 bases, with 14 bases left in between. The germline V gene has CDR1 MNHNS and CDR2 SASEGT. The CDR3 spans 13 residues. CDR3 nucleotides: TGTGCCAGCAGTCCCTTAGGGGGGGGTGAGCAGTTCTTC. Its translation: CASSPLGGGEQFF.

This chain joins TRBV6-1 and TRBJ1-5; TRBD1 might be the D (5 bases). The CDR3 is made up of 15 amino acids. CDR1 MNHNS and CDR2 SASEGT come from the germline V gene. The V gene lost 6 bases and the J gene lost 7 bases, with 19 bases spanning the gap. CDR3 nucleotides: TGTGCCAGCAGGAAAGACAGCGCCCTCAACCAGCCCCAGCATTTT. Translation gives CASRKDSALNQPQHF.

This chain connects TRBV5-1 to TRBJ1-6; weak D call: TRBD1 (5 bases). Trimming pared 6 bases from V and 7 bases from J, leaving 20 bases between. This CDR3 is built from 16 residues. Germline CDR1 SGHRS, CDR2 YFSETQ. The CDR3 is CASNPRNRDSNSPLHF. The CDR3 region has the DNA TGCGCCAGCAACCCCCGAAACCGGGACTCAAATTCACCCCTCCACTTT.

This clonotype has a count of ten or more. The chain uses TRBV19 and TRBJ1-5, with TRBD1 identical over 7 bases. V shed 4 bases, J shed 4 bases, and the junction held 1 base outside the gene matches. Per the germline V gene, CDR1 is LNHDA and CDR2 is SQIVND (reference sequence). CDR3 length: 13 amino acids. CDR3 loop: CASSKGQNQPQHF. The CDR3 DNA reads as TGTGCCAGTAGTAAGGGACAGAATCAGCCCCAGCATTTT.

This clonotype was picked up many times. This chain uses TRBV20-1 with TRBJ2-1; D remains ambiguous. Germline values: CDR1 DFQATT, CDR2 SNEGSKA (reference sequence). This CDR3 region has 16 residues. Trimming took 0 bases from V and 0 from J, leaving 12 bases between them. The CDR3 DNA sequence: TGCAGTGCTAGAGATTACGACGCTAGCTCCTACAATGAGCAGTTCTTC. This encodes CSARDYDASSYNEQFF.

This clonotype was observed at least ten times. The CDR3 here is CASLPLDRGETQYF. CDR3 in DNA: TGTGCCAGCCTTCCCTTGGACAGGGGTGAGACCCAGTACTTC. V and J are TRBV7-9 and TRBJ2-5; 9 positions agree with TRBD1. The CDR3 is 14 residues long. Germline values: CDR1 SEHNR, CDR2 FQNEAQ (reference sequence). The ends lost 8 bases at V and 5 bases at J; junction bases unmatched: 9.

This clonotype was detected many times. This sequence joins TRBV6-1 and TRBJ1-5; weak D call: TRBD1 (5 bases). This CDR3 is built from 14 residues. Trimming took 6 bases from V and 5 from J, leaving 14 bases between them. Germline-derived CDR1 and CDR2 are MNHNS and SASEGT. The CDR3 nucleotides read TGTGCCAGCAGCCCGGGGGACGGACATCAGCCCCAGCATTTT. Amino acids: CASSPGDGHQPQHF.

This clonotype came up many times. This chain connects TRBV11-2 to TRBJ2-7; perhaps TRBD2 as D (5 bases). Trimming pared 2 bases from V and 3 bases from J, leaving 11 bases between. There are 14 residues in the CDR3. Germline CDR1 and CDR2: SGHAT and FQNNGV. The CDR3 loop reads CASSLSGGLYEQYF. As DNA, the CDR3 is TGTGCCAGCAGCTTAAGCGGTGGGCTCTACGAGCAGTACTTC.

This clonotype was observed at least ten times. The J gene is TRBJ2-3, the V gene TRBV5-8; no clear D gene. The V gene lost 4 bases and the J gene lost 0 bases, with 15 bases spanning the gap. Germline values: CDR1 SGHTS, CDR2 YDEGEE. The CDR3 is made up of 16 amino acids. The CDR3 nucleotides are TGTGCCAGCAGCCCTCATGTCGATGCAAGCACAGATACGCAGTATTTT. It translates to CASSPHVDASTDTQYF.

This clonotype was counted ten times or more. The chain links TRBV6-2 or TRBV6-3 to TRBJ1-5; unclear D gene. Germline CDR1 and CDR2: MNHEY and SVGEGT. V dropped 0 bases and J dropped 3 bases, with 9 bases sitting between them. The CDR3 extends over 15 amino acids. The CDR3 here is CASSYSREYNQPQHF. The DNA of the CDR3 is TGTGCCAGCAGTTACTCGCGAGAGTACAATCAGCCCCAGCATTTT.

A note on this clonotype: Germline is not matched at one junction end, which may reflect a read error. The V gene is TRBV7-7, the J gene TRBJ2-2, with TRBD2 identical over 9 bases. CDR3 length: 15 residues. Germline assignment: CDR1 SSHAT and CDR2 FNYEAQ (reference sequence). CDR3 bases: TGTGCTAGCAGCCCCTCAGCGGGGGGCACCGGGGAGCTGTTTTTT. Protein: CASSPSAGGTGELFF.

There are many counts of this clonotype. V usage is TRBV20-1 and J usage is TRBJ2-5; 15 bases agree with TRBD2. The germline V gene encodes CDR1 DFQATT and CDR2 SNEGSKA (reference sequence). The CDR3 is made up of 14 amino acids. J lost 5 bases, V lost 8 bases, and 6 bases had no gene match. CDR3 bases: TGCAGTATCCGCGGGACTAGCGGGGGGGAGACCCAGTACTTC. Residues: CSIRGTSGGETQYF.

As for this clonotype: A far larger clone lies a single base away; this is likely a read error. The V and J genes are TRBV6-6 and TRBJ1-1, with a tentative D call TRBD1 (6 bases). The germline V gene has CDR1 MNHNY and CDR2 SVGAGI (reference sequence). The CDR3 extends over 13 amino acids. CDR3 DNA sequence: TGTGCCAGCATTTACTCGAGTGGGACAGAAGCTTTCTTT. Translated, it gives CASIYSSGTEAFF.